Presented here are 31 T cell receptor beta chains from one specimen sequenced in a study of early T cells in non-severe SARS-CoV-2 infection. Via MiXCR, TCRdb re-called the 5' RACE reads, giving one row per CDR3 protein. The data hold roughly 64,000 distinct CDR3 sequences, with 7% to 10% observed a single time. The sample was whole blood, taken at baseline. The origin of the receptors is an adult who was a healthcare worker with PCR-confirmed SARS-CoV-2 infection or an uninfected control (not recorded which).

In DNA, the CDR3 is TGTGCCAGCATCCTAGACAGGGGGCTAGTGCAGTTCTTC. This translates into CASILDRGLVQFF. This chain links TRBV2 with TRBJ2-1, with 10 bases that match TRBD1. This CDR3 is built from 13 residues. Per the germline V gene, CDR1 is SNHLY and CDR2 is FYNNEI. J was trimmed by 12 bases and V by 7 bases; bases with no gene match: 9.

This clonotype has only a few counts. The chain uses TRBV6-2 or TRBV6-3 and TRBJ1-5; D unclear. Between the trimmed V and J ends, which lost 5 bases and 0 bases, there was a span of 8 bases. Germline CDR1 MNHEY, CDR2 SVGEGT. The CDR3 consists of 14 residues. The CDR3 is CASSQSISNQPQHF. The DNA of the CDR3 is TGTGCCAGCAGTCAATCCATTAGCAATCAGCCCCAGCATTTT.

The V and J genes are TRBV27 and TRBJ2-2; 12 positions agree with TRBD2. This CDR3 is 15 amino acids long. The germline gives CDR1 MNHEY, CDR2 SMNVEV (reference sequence). J was trimmed by 5 bases and V by 3 bases; bases with no gene match: 1. Written as DNA, the CDR3 is TGTGCCAGCAGTTTTGGACTAGCGGGGACCGGGGAGCTGTTTTTT. This gives the protein CASSFGLAGTGELFF.

In its sample, this clonotype was seen a few times. The chain employs TRBV28 and TRBJ1-6; 9 nucleotides agree with TRBD1. V gave up 4 bases and J gave up 7 bases; unmatched junction bases: 2. This CDR3 has 14 amino acids. The germline gives CDR1 MDHEN, CDR2 SYDVKM. The CDR3 DNA is TGTGCCAGCAGTTCGACAGGGGGGAATTCACCCCTCCACTTT. The encoded protein is CASSSTGGNSPLHF.

This clonotype was counted many times. The chain joins TRBV29-1 to TRBJ1-3; TRBD1 is a possible D gene (6 bases). Per germline, CDR1 SQVTM and CDR2 ANQGSEA. The CDR3 runs 14 residues. V gave up 6 bases and J gave up 0 bases, with 12 bases separating them. The CDR3 DNA is TGCAGCGTCCCAGGACAGAGCTCTGGAAACACCATATATTTT. Encoded protein: CSVPGQSSGNTIYF.

This clonotype was seen at least ten times. The chain is built from TRBV7-8 and TRBJ1-2, with 7 bases fitting TRBD1. J gave up 3 bases and V 4 bases, and 5 bases lay outside the gene matches. Germline values: CDR1 SGHVS, CDR2 FQNEAQ. This CDR3 is 14 amino acids long. The DNA for the CDR3 is TGTGCCAGCAGCTCGTGGACAGGCGACTATGGCTACACCTTC. This sequence encodes CASSSWTGDYGYTF.

In this sample, this clonotype turned up a few times. This chain connects TRBV12-3 or TRBV12-4 to TRBJ2-1; D is possibly TRBD2 (6 bases). Trimming took off 6 bases at V and 5 bases at J, with 17 bases between the two ends. This CDR3 is built from 15 residues. The CDR3, as DNA: TGTGCCAGCAGCCTAGGGCTAGCGCTTAACAATGAGCAGTTCTTC. It translates to CASSLGLALNNEQFF.

This clonotype showed up just a few times. This chain connects TRBV5-4 to TRBJ1-2; D remains ambiguous. V was shortened by 4 bases and J by 4 bases, with 20 bases between the two germline ends. The CDR3 runs to 16 residues. Germline V gene data show CDR1 as SGHNT and CDR2 as YYREEE (reference sequence). CDR3 region: CASSEGSPGPLYGYTF. The CDR3 DNA reads as TGTGCCAGCAGCGAGGGATCACCCGGGCCTCTCTATGGCTACACCTTC.

This chain joins TRBV25-1 and TRBJ2-1, with 8 bases matching TRBD2. Germline-derived CDR1 and CDR2 are MGHDK and SYGVNS. This CDR3 region has 16 residues. V lost 6 bases and J lost 6; bases outside the gene matches: 13. DNA for the CDR3: TGTGCCAGCAGGCCCCATTCCGGGACTAGAGGCAATGAGCAGTTCTTC. Its protein product is CASRPHSGTRGNEQFF.

This clonotype is categorized as medium-sized (0.01 to 0.1%). The chain links TRBV6-2 or TRBV6-3 to TRBJ2-7, with D uncertain. From germline, CDR1 is MNHEY and CDR2 SVGEGT. V lost 5 bases, J lost 0 bases, and 5 bases lay in between. The CDR3 totals 12 residues. CDR3 nucleotides: TGTGCCAGCAGTACTTCCTCCTACGAGCAGTACTTC. It translates to CASSTSSYEQYF.

The chain uses TRBV5-1 and TRBJ2-1, with TRBD2 matching 9 bases. V was pared by 0 bases and J by 1 base, with 2 bases of the junction left unmatched. Germline V CDR1 and CDR2: SGHRS, YFSETQ. The CDR3 has 16 residues. DNA of the CDR3: TGCGCCAGCAGCTTGGCAAGCGGGAGGTCCTACAATGAGCAGTTCTTC. This sequence encodes CASSLASGRSYNEQFF.

The CDR3 region is CASSLGPSGNYGYTF. CDR3 coding DNA: TGCGCCAGCAGCTTGGGGCCCTCAGGAAACTATGGCTACACCTTC. The J gene is TRBJ1-2, the V gene TRBV5-1; D unclear. Germline V gives CDR1 SGHRS, CDR2 YFSETQ. This CDR3 has 15 residues. Trimming cost V 0 bases and J 2 bases, with 11 bases left between them.

This clonotype was observed a handful of times. The rearrangement uses TRBV4-1 and TRBJ2-1; TRBD2 agrees at 11 bases. Germline values: CDR1 MGHRA, CDR2 YSYEKL. Trimming removed 3 bases from V and 6 bases from J; junction bases left unmatched: 7. The CDR3 sequence is 16 residues long. Here the CDR3 DNA reads TGCGCCAGCAGCCAGCGTACTAGCGGGAGACGCAATGAGCAGTTCTTC. It specifies CASSQRTSGRRNEQFF.

This clonotype was counted ten times or more. The chain joins TRBV11-2 to TRBJ1-1, with D possibly TRBD1 on 6 matching bases. With 4 bases removed from V and 3 bases from J, the gap between germline ends came to 15 bases. The CDR3 is made up of 15 amino acids. Germline CDR1 reads SGHAT; CDR2 reads FQNNGV. Here the CDR3 DNA reads TGTGCCAGCAGCTCCCTCCGACAGGTGGACACTGAAGCTTTCTTT. It encodes CASSSLRQVDTEAFF.

The V and J genes are TRBV7-3 and TRBJ2-3, with no clear D. The CDR3 is made up of 15 amino acids. V gave up 2 bases and J gave up 1 base, with 10 bases separating them. The germline gives CDR1 SGHTA, CDR2 FQGTGA. CDR3 sequence: CASSLGLVGTDTQYF. The CDR3 DNA is TGTGCCAGCAGCTTAGGGCTAGTCGGCACAGATACGCAGTATTTT.

This clonotype has ten or more counts. V gene TRBV7-9 combines with J gene TRBJ2-7; the D call may be TRBD1 or TRBD2 (5 bases each). Germline V gene lookup returns CDR1 SEHNR and CDR2 FQNEAQ (reference sequence). This CDR3 contains 14 residues. Trimming took off 5 bases at V and 3 bases at J, with 14 bases between the two ends. The CDR3 DNA sequence: TGTGCCAGCAGCCAACCGGGACGGTACTACGAGCAGTACTTC. As protein: CASSQPGRYYEQYF.

This clonotype appeared a few times. V gene TRBV11-2 combines with J gene TRBJ1-6; 9 positions match TRBD1. The V and J ends lost 1 base and 7 bases, in that order; junction bases with no gene match: 2. CDR3 length: 15 residues. From germline, CDR1 is SGHAT and CDR2 FQNNGV. The CDR3 is CASSLAGTGNSPLHF. Here the CDR3 DNA reads TGTGCCAGCAGCTTAGCCGGGACAGGGAATTCACCCCTCCACTTT.

This clonotype was observed a few times. The chain has TRBV29-1 and TRBJ2-7; 11 bases match TRBD2. The V segment lost 7 bases and the J segment 2 bases; nucleotides outside the gene matches: 7. This CDR3 spans 14 amino acids. CDR1 SQVTM and CDR2 ANQGSEA come from the germline V gene. CDR3 bases: TGCAGCGCTAGTAGCGGGAGGGCTACCTACGAGCAGTACTTC. It yields the protein CSASSGRATYEQYF.

V gene TRBV11-2 combines with J gene TRBJ2-5; TRBD2 matches 10 bases. CDR3 length equals 18 residues. The germline V gene encodes CDR1 SGHAT and CDR2 FQNNGV. The J segment lost 4 bases and the V segment lost 0 bases, leaving 11 bases of the junction unmatched. CDR3 sequence reads: CASSLDFRLAGVVETQYF. The CDR3 DNA is TGTGCCAGCAGCTTAGATTTTCGGCTAGCGGGAGTGGTAGAGACCCAGTACTTC.

The V and J genes are TRBV27 and TRBJ2-7; D not certain. The CDR3 sequence is 13 residues long. The ends were cut back, 3 bases at V and 3 bases at J, with 9 bases in the middle. The germline gives CDR1 MNHEY, CDR2 SMNVEV (reference sequence). The CDR3 protein is CASSFGQFYEQYF. CDR3 nucleotides: TGTGCCAGCAGTTTTGGGCAGTTCTACGAGCAGTACTTC.

A few counts support this clonotype. The rearrangement links TRBV12-3 or TRBV12-4 to TRBJ1-3, with D tentatively TRBD1 (5 bases). V was cut by 6 bases and J by 1 base, with 10 bases left in between. The CDR3 runs 14 residues. The CDR3 here is CASRPTESGNTIYF. The CDR3 DNA reads as TGTGCCAGCAGGCCGACAGAGTCTGGAAACACCATATATTTT.

In its sample, this clonotype was seen a few times. The genes are TRBV12-3 or TRBV12-4 and TRBJ2-2; D uncertain. Trimming removed 5 bases from V and 3 bases from J, with 10 bases in between. This CDR3 spans 14 amino acids. The CDR3 protein is CASSPDGYTGELFF. CDR3 bases: TGTGCCAGCAGTCCGGACGGGTACACCGGGGAGCTGTTTTTT.

This clonotype came up many times. The CDR3 reads CASTLSQGVSTGELFF. The CDR3 nucleotides are TGCGCCAGCACCCTATCCCAGGGGGTCTCTACCGGGGAGCTGTTTTTT. The V gene is TRBV10-2, the J gene TRBJ2-2; TRBD1 matches at 7 bases. The V and J ends lost 7 bases and 5 bases, in that order; junction bases with no gene match: 13. In germline, CDR1 is WSHSY, CDR2 SAAADI. The CDR3 extends over 16 amino acids.

The chain couples TRBV12-3 or TRBV12-4 to TRBJ2-3; maybe TRBD2 (6 bases). The CDR3 is 14 residues long. Trimming pared 7 bases from V and 4 bases from J, leaving 15 bases between. CDR3 in amino acids: CASILSGFADTQYF. CDR3 DNA sequence: TGTGCCAGCATCCTGAGCGGGTTTGCAGATACGCAGTATTTT.

Many counts were recorded for this clonotype. The chain has TRBV20-1 and TRBJ2-3, with D unresolved. Germline loops: CDR1 DFQATT, CDR2 SNEGSKA (reference sequence). The CDR3 is made up of 13 amino acids. Trimming removed 6 bases from V and 4 bases from J, with 14 bases in between. CDR3 nucleotide sequence: TGCAGTGCGCGAAGCCCCGGGCCAGATACGCAGTATTTT. This translates into CSARSPGPDTQYF.

The rearrangement uses TRBV6-1 and TRBJ1-5; D might be TRBD1 (5 bases). V lost 10 bases and J lost 4, with 20 bases in between. CDR1 is MNHNS, CDR2 SASEGT, per germline. The CDR3 is 15 amino acids. In nucleotides, the CDR3 is TGTGCCACCGCGGGGCCGACAGCACCTAATCAGCCCCAGCATTTT. Its translation is CATAGPTAPNQPQHF.

The rearrangement links TRBV5-6 to TRBJ2-1; maybe TRBD2 (5 bases). CDR3 length: 15 residues. Per germline, CDR1 SGHDT and CDR2 YYEEEE. The V and J ends lost 4 bases and 0 bases respectively, with 11 bases between them. Here the CDR3 reads CASSPGLGSYNEQFF. The CDR3, as DNA: TGTGCCAGCAGCCCCGGACTGGGCTCCTACAATGAGCAGTTCTTC.

This clonotype was seen a few times. The J gene is TRBJ2-2, the V gene TRBV12-3 or TRBV12-4; 9 bases fit TRBD1. This CDR3 contains 16 residues. J gave up 7 bases and V 3 bases, and 9 bases lay outside the gene matches. The CDR3 DNA is TGTGCCAGCAGTTTTCGGACAGGGGTTATGATCGGGGAGCTGTTTTTT. Amino acid sequence: CASSFRTGVMIGELFF.

There are many counts of this clonotype. CDR3 sequence reads: CASSFGQGEADTQYF. The CDR3 DNA reads as TGTGCCAGCAGCTTCGGGCAGGGAGAAGCAGATACGCAGTATTTT. The chain is built from TRBV7-9 and TRBJ2-3; either TRBD1 or TRBD2 may fit D (5 bases each). The length of the CDR3 is 15 residues. Germline V gives CDR1 SEHNR, CDR2 FQNEAQ (reference sequence). Trimming removed 3 bases at V and 4 bases at J, with 14 bases between.

This clonotype has at least ten counts. The V gene is TRBV7-3, the J gene TRBJ2-2, with D unclear. CDR1 and CDR2 (germline): SGHTA, FQGTGA. V lost 6 bases and J 0 bases, leaving 5 bases between the germline ends. This CDR3 is 13 amino acids long. This CDR3 is CASRLANTGELFF. Written as DNA, the CDR3 is TGTGCCAGCAGGCTAGCGAACACCGGGGAGCTGTTTTTT. The variable domain in full, completed from reference TRBV7-3 and TRBJ2-2, reads GAGVSQTPSNKVTEKGKYVELRCDPISGHTALYWYRQSLGQGPEFLIYFQGTGAADDSGLPNDRFFAVRPEGSVSTLKIQRTERGDSAVYLCASRLANTGELFFGEGSRLTVL.

CDR3: CASTIGSGGLDTQYF. CDR3 DNA sequence: TGCGCCAGCACCATAGGGTCGGGAGGCTTGGATACGCAGTATTTT. The genes are TRBV5-1 and TRBJ2-3, with 7 nucleotides matching TRBD2. Trimming removed 6 bases from V and 6 bases from J; junction bases left unmatched: 13. The germline CDR1 and CDR2 sequences are SGHRS and YFSETQ. The CDR3 runs to 15 residues.